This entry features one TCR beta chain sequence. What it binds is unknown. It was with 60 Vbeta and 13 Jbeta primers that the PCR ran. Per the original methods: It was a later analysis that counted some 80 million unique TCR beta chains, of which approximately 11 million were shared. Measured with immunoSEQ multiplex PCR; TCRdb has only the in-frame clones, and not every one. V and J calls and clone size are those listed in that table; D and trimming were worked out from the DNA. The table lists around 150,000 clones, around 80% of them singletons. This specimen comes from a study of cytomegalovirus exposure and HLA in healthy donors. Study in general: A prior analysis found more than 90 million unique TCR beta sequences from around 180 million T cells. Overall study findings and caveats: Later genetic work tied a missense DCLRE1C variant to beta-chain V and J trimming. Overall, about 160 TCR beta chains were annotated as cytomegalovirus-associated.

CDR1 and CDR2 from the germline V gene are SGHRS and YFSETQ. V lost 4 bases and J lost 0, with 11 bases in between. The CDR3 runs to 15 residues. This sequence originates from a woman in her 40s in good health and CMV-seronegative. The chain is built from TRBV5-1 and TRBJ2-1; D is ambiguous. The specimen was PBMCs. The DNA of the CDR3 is TGCGCCAGCAGCCCGCCTAGGAGCTCCTACAATGAGCAGTTCTTC. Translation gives CASSPPRSSYNEQFF.